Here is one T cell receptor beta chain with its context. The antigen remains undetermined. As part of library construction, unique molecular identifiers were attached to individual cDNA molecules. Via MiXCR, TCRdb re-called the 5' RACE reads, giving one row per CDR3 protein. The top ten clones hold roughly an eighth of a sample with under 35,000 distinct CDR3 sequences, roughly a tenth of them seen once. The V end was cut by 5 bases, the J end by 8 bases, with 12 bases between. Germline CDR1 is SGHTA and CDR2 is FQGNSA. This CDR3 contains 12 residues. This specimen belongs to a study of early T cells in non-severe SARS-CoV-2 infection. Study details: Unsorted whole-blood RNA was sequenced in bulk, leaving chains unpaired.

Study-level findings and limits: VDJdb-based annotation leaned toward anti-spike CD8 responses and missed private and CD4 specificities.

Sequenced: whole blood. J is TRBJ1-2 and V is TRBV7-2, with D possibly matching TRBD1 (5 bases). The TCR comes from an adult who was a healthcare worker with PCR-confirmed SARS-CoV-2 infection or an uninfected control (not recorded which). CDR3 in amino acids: CASSGREGGYTF. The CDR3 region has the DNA TGTGCCAGCAGCGGCAGGGAAGGAGGCTACACCTTC.